The clone carrying this T cell receptor beta chain occurred once. What it recognizes is unknown. These data come from a study of CD8+ T cells in alopecia areata. Study findings and constraints: Among patients, TCR sharing was less clear than in mice, a difference possibly due in part to HLA diversity in the patient population. Normal skin's resident alphabeta T cells are sequenced alongside lesional scalp T cells. Lesional scalp, notably in alopecia totalis/universalis, had clonality above that of normal scalp.

Per germline, CDR1 MDHEN and CDR2 SYDVKM. The trim removed 6 bases at V and 0 bases at J, leaving 10 bases unmatched. This CDR3 spans 17 amino acids. RNA extraction was followed by reverse transcription into cDNA, which acted as the sequencing template. Measured with immunoSEQ multiplex PCR; TCRdb has only the in-frame clones, and not every one. The sample includes roughly 150,000 clones, around 57% of them seen just once. The V and J genes are TRBV28 and TRBJ2-1, with 8 bases that match TRBD2. Material for sequencing was CD4+ T cells sorted from blood. This sequence originates from a human donor in good health. The CDR3 sequence: CASSPNGRVYSYNEQFF. For the CDR3, the DNA is TGTGCCAGCAGCCCCAACGGGAGGGTTTACTCCTACAATGAGCAGTTCTTC.